The TCR beta chain described here comes from a study of radiation and T cells in renal cell carcinoma. Study results and caveats: From baseline, blood top tumor clonotypes peaked at 2 weeks post-radiation. No pretreatment tumor biopsies were available for baseline clonotypes.

Assay used: immunoSEQ multiplex PCR; TCRdb lists only in-frame clones, some missing. The data hold approximately 150,000 clones, with around nine tenths observed a single time. Turning to this clone: Its antigen is undetermined.

Documented time point: blood 4 weeks post-SBRT, at nephrectomy. Treatment defined: 15 Gy SBRT to primary tumor, nephrectomy 4 weeks later. Blood was sampled at baseline, 2 weeks and 4 weeks after SBRT. This CDR3 has 15 residues. The ends were cut back, 1 base at V and 3 bases at J, with 10 bases in the middle. The germline CDR1 and CDR2 sequences are SGHDT and YYEEEE. The starting material was blood, obtained from a patient whose treatment included radiotherapy and nephrectomy. This TCR was recovered from a woman in her forties or fifties with renal cell carcinoma. The chain uses TRBV5-6 and TRBJ2-2; no firm D call. CDR3 amino acids: CASSLLDRDTGELFF. The CDR3 coding sequence is TGTGCCAGCAGCTTGTTAGATCGGGACACCGGGGAGCTGTTTTTT.